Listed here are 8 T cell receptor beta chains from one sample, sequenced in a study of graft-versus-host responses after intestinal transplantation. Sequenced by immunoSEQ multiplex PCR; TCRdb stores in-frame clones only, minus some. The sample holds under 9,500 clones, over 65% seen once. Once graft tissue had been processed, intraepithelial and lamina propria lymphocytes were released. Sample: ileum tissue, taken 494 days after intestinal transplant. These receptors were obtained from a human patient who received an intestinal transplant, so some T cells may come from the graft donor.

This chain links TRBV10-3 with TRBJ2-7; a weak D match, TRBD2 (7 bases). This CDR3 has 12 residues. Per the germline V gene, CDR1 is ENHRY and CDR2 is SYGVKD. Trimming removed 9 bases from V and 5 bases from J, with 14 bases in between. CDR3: CAIGGGSNEQYF. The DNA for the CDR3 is TGTGCCATTGGGGGCGGGAGTAACGAGCAGTACTTC.

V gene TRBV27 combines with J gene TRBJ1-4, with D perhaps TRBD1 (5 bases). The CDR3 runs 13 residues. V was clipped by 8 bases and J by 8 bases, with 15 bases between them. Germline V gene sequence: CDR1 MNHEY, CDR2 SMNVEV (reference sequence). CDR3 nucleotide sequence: TGTGCCAGCTCCCCAGGGAGGGAGGAAAAACTGTTTTTT. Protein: CASSPGREEKLFF.

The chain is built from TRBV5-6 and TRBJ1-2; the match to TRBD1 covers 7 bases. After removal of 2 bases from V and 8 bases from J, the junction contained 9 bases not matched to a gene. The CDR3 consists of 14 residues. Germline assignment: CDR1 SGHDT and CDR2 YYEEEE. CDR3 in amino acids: CASSFLDREGGYTF. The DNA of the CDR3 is TGTGCCAGCAGCTTTCTAGACAGGGAGGGCGGCTACACCTTC.

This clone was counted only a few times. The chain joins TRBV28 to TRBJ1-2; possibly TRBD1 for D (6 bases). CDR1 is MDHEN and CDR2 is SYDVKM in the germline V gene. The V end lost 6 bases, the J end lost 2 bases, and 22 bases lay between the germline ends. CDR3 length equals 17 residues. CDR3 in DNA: TGTGCCAGCAGGGGGGCGGGGAGGGGGACTCTAAACTATGGCTACACCTTC. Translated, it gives CASRGAGRGTLNYGYTF.

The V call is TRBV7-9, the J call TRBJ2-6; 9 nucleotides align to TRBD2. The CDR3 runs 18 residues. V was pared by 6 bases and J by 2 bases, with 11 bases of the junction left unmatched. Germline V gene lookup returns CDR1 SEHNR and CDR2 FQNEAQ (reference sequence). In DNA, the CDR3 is TGTGCCAGCAGTAACCGAGCGGGGGGAAGAGCTGGGGCCAACGTCCTGACTTTC. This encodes CASSNRAGGRAGANVLTF.

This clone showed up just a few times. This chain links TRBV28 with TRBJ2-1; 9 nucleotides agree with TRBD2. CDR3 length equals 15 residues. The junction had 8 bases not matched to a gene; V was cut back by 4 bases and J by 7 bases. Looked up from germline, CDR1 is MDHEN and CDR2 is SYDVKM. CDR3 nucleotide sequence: TGTGCCAGCAGTTCGCTAGCGGGACCAGGGAATGAGCAGTTCTTC. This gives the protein CASSSLAGPGNEQFF.

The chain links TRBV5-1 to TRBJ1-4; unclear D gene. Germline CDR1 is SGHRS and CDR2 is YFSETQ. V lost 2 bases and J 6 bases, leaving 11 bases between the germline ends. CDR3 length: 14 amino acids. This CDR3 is CASSFKRADEKLFF. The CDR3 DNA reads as TGCGCCAGCAGCTTTAAGAGGGCTGATGAAAAACTGTTTTTT.

CDR3 sequence reads: CASSLTAIGQINEQFF. CDR3 sequence (DNA): TGTGCCAGCAGCTTAACGGCCATTGGGCAGATCAATGAGCAGTTCTTC. The rearrangement uses TRBV7-3 and TRBJ2-1; D gene unclear. The V gene lost 0 bases and the J gene lost 6 bases, with 15 bases spanning the gap. This CDR3 region has 16 residues. CDR1 and CDR2 from the germline V gene are SGHTA and FQGTGA.